This record concerns one TCR beta chain sequence. Germline assignment: CDR1 LGHDT and CDR2 YNNKEL (reference sequence). CDR3 size: 15 residues. V lost 4 bases and J lost 4; bases outside the gene matches: 5. As originally analysed: Cell counts per sample came from amplifying reference gene primers. Data came from immunoSEQ multiplex PCR; TCRdb stores just in-frame clones and leaves some out. V and J calls plus clone size are reproduced from that table; the DNA served to infer D and trimming. The sample records about 180,000 clones, 75% to 80% being singletons. The source of the sample is a study of blood T cell repertoires in COVID-19. Study-level information: The study drew acute and convalescent COVID-19 samples from the United States, Italy and Spain. PBMCs, B-cell-depleted T cells, or T cells were the source of the cDNA or gDNA that made up the material.

This chain joins TRBV3-1 (or the pseudogene TRBV3-2) and TRBJ2-2; 8 bases are shared with TRBD1. Specimen: peripheral blood. This sequence originates from a woman between 65 and 79 years old with acute or convalescent COVID-19. The CDR3 protein is CASSRRTGTTGELFF. As DNA, the CDR3 is TGTGCCAGCAGCCGACGGACAGGGACCACCGGGGAGCTGTTTTTT.